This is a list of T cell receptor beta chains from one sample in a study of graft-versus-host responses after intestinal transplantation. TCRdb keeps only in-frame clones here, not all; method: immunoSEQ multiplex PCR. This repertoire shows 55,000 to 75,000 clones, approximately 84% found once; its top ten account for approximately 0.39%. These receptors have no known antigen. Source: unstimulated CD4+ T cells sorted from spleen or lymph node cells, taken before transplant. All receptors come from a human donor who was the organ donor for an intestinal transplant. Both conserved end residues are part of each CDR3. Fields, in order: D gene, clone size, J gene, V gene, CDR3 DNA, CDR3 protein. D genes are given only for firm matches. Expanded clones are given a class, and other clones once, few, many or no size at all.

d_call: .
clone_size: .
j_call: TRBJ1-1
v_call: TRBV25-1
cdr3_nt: TGTGCCAGTAGTGAATCAGGAGGGCGCGGGGCTGAAGCTTTCTTT
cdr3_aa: CASSESGGRGAEAFF

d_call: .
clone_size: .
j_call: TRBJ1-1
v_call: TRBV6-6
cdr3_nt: TGTGCCAGCAGGGGAGGCACTGAAGCTTTCTTT
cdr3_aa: CASRGGTEAFF

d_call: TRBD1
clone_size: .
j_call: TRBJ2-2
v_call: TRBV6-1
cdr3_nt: TGTGCCTGTCGGACAGGGAGGAACACCGGGGAGCTGTTTTTT
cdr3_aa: CACRTGRNTGELFF

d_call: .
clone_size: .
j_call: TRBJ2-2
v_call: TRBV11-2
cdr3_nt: TGTGCCAGCAGCTCTATACGAGAACGGGGGGAGCTGTTTTTT
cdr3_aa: CASSSIRERGELFF

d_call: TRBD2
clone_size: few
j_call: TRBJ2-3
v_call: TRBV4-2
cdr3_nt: TGTGCCAGCAGCCGGACTAGCGGGGGGGTCACAGATACGCAGTATTTT
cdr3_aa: CASSRTSGGVTDTQYF

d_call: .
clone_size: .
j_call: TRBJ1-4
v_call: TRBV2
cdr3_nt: TGTGCCAGCAGACGGACAGAACAGGAAAAACTGTTTTTT
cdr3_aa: CASRRTEQEKLFF

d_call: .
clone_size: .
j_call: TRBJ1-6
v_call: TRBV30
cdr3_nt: TGTGCCTGGAGTGGGGGGGGGACTTTGAATTCACCCCTCCACTTT
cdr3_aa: CAWSGGGTLNSPLHF

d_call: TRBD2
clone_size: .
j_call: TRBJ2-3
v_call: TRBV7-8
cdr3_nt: TGTGCCAGCAGCTTACCCCCGGGACTAGCGGGGCCAGATACGCAGTATTTT
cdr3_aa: CASSLPPGLAGPDTQYF

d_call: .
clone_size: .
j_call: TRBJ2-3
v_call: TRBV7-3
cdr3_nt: TGTGCCAGCAGCTTATCGGGGAGCACAGATACGCAGTATTTT
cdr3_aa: CASSLSGSTDTQYF

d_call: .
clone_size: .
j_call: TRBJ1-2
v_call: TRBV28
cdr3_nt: TGTGCCAGCAGTTTAGAGTCCGAGCTGTACACCTTC
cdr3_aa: CASSLESELYTF

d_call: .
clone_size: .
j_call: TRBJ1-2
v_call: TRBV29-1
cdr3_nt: TGCAGCGTAGCCACAGTCCCCTATGGCTACACCTTC
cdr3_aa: CSVATVPYGYTF

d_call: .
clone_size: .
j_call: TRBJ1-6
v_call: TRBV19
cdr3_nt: TGTGCCAGTAGTATAGCCCTCCCACAGGGCGCACCCCTCCACTTT
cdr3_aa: CASSIALPQGAPLHF

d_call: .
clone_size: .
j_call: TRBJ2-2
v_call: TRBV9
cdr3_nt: TGTGCCAGCAGCGTAGTACCAGGGAACACCGGGGAGCTGTTTTTT
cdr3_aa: CASSVVPGNTGELFF

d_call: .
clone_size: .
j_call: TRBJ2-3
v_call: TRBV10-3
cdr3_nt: TGTGCCATCAGTGACTCAGATACGCAGTATTTT
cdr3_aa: CAISDSDTQYF

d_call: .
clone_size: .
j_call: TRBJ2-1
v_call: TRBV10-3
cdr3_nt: TGTGCCATCAGCGGGACTGGAGTCTCTAATGAGCAGTTCTTC
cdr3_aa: CAISGTGVSNEQFF

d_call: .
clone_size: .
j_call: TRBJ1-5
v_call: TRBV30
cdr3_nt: TGTGCCTGGAGTGTAGCAGGCTGGGGCAGTTTTAGCAATCAGCCCCAGCATTTT
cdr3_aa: CAWSVAGWGSFSNQPQHF

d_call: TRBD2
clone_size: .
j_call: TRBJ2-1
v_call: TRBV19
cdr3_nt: TGTGCCAGTAGTAGGGGACTAGCGGGGGTTCAGTTCTTC
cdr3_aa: CASSRGLAGVQFF

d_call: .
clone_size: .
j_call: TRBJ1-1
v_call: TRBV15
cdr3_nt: TGTGCCACCAGCAGACAGTCTGACACTGAAGCTTTCTTT
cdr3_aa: CATSRQSDTEAFF

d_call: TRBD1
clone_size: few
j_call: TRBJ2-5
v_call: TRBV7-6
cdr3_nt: TGTGCCAGCAGCTCAGGCGCAGGGGGAGAGACCCAGTACTTC
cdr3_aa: CASSSGAGGETQYF

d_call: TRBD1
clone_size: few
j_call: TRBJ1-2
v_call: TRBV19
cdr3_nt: TGTGCCAGTAGTGTGGACAGGGGCGACTATGGCTACACCTTC
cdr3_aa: CASSVDRGDYGYTF

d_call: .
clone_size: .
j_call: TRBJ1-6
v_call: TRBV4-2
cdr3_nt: TGTGCCAGCAGCCAAGTTGCGGGAAGCTCCTATAATTCACCCCTCCACTTT
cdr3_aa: CASSQVAGSSYNSPLHF

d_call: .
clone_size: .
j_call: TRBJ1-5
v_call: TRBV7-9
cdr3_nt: TGTGCCAGCTCCCCCAGCGGGAATCAGCCCCAGCATTTT
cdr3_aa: CASSPSGNQPQHF

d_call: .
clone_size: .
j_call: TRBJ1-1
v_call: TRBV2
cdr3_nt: TGTGCCAGCAGTGCGGGGCTCTCCGGAGGGACTGAAGCTTTCTTT
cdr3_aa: CASSAGLSGGTEAFF

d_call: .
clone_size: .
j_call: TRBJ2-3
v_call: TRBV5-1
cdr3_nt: TGCGCCAGCAGCTCAAGACAGGTACCAGATACGCAGTATTTT
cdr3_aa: CASSSRQVPDTQYF

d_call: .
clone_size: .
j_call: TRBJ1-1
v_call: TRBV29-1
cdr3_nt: TGCAGCGTTGGGACAGTACACACTGAAGCTTTCTTT
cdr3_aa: CSVGTVHTEAFF

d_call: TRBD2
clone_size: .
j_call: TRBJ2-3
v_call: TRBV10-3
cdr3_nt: TGTGCCATCAGTTCCAGACTAGCGGGGGGACTTGGCACAGATACGCAGTATTTT
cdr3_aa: CAISSRLAGGLGTDTQYF

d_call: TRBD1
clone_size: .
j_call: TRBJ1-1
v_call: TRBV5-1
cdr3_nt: TGCGCCAGCAGCGGCGTGACAGGGGAGAACACTGAAGCTTTCTTT
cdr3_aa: CASSGVTGENTEAFF